Below, one T cell receptor beta chain is given with its context. Antigen specificity is unknown. The data were obtained in a study of beta chain features in type 1 diabetes. Study context: Healthy donors, compared against patients, showed similar age, gender and cell yields.

General study points: TCRB CDR3s from Type 1 diabetes patients were moderately but significantly shorter in all four CD4+ subsets. Resolution of whether HLA type affects TCRB rearrangement was not achieved here. There was a possibility that cDNA sequencing over-represented cells with high TCR expression.

Central memory, naive, regulatory and stem cell-like memory CD4+ cells were sorted by CD45RO/CCR7/CD25/CD127/CD95/CD27. The authors reverse transcribed all of the isolated RNA, so sequencing captured expressed TCRB transcripts. Generated by immunoSEQ multiplex PCR, the TCRdb table keeps only in-frame clones and is missing some. The profile shows around 300,000 clones, about 15% of them singletons. Trimming pared 3 bases from V and 1 base from J, leaving 16 bases between. Per germline, CDR1 SGHDT and CDR2 YYEEEE. The CDR3 consists of 16 residues. The sample comprised naive CD4+ T cells from blood. This sequence originates from a man aged 18-30 years with type 1 diabetes. This chain uses TRBV5-6 with TRBJ2-5, with D tentatively TRBD2 (5 bases). CDR3 nucleotide sequence: TGTGCCAGCAGCTCGCGCCTAGCTGGTCCCCAAGAGACCCAGTACTTC. Translating it yields CASSSRLAGPQETQYF.